This T cell receptor beta chain is from a study of blood T cell repertoires in COVID-19. The method was immunoSEQ multiplex PCR; TCRdb's version includes in-frame clones alone and lacks a portion of them. The repertoire consists of under 300,000 clones, with approximately 90% occurring once and the leading ten covering roughly 3.9%. CDR3 size: 14 residues. Germline CDR1 is MNHEY and CDR2 is SMNVEV (reference sequence). The trim removed 5 bases at V and 10 bases at J, leaving 8 bases unmatched. This rearrangement joins TRBV27 to TRBJ1-6; TRBD1 aligns across 7 bases. Material for sequencing was peripheral blood. The origin of this receptor is a middle-aged woman with acute or convalescent COVID-19. This CDR3 reads CASSQGTEDSPLHF. The CDR3 DNA reads as TGTGCCAGCAGTCAAGGGACAGAGGACTCACCCCTCCACTTT.